Listed below are T cell receptor beta chains from one sample, sequenced in a study of vaccination effects on CD4 cells after COVID-19. No antigen has been identified for these receptors. Profiled with immunoSEQ multiplex PCR; TCRdb holds only in-frame clones, not every one. The data show roughly 63,000 clones, about 80% seen once. The sample in question was CD4+ T cells from PBMCs cultured with SARS-CoV-2 spike peptides, obtained before COVID-19 vaccination. Source of these receptors: a human donor who received a COVID-19 vaccine. CDR3s include the opening cysteine and the closing phenylalanine or tryptophan. The D gene is left open where the match is weak. Not all rows give a size; the values are once, few, many and, for expanded clones, a class.

NA	TRBJ2-5	TRBV7-9	NA	CASSPRGGGHQETQYF	TGTGCCAGCAGCCCCCGAGGCGGGGGCCATCAAGAGACCCAGTACTTC
NA	TRBJ2-3	TRBV10-2	NA	CATGWPDTQYF	TGCGCCACCGGATGGCCAGATACGCAGTATTTT
NA	TRBJ2-3	TRBV29-1	NA	CSVEDRRGNTDTQYF	TGCAGCGTTGAAGATCGACGGGGTAACACAGATACGCAGTATTTT
NA	TRBJ2-3	TRBV5-8	TRBD2	CASPQGLAGIPGGTDTQYF	TGTGCCAGCCCCCAGGGACTAGCGGGGATACCCGGGGGCACAGATACGCAGTATTTT
NA	TRBJ2-2	TRBV7-9	TRBD1	CASSSGQGSTGELFF	TGTGCCAGCAGCTCCGGACAGGGAAGCACCGGGGAGCTGTTTTTT
few	TRBJ2-4	TRBV7-9	TRBD1	CASSPRTGIEAKNIQYF	TGTGCCAGCAGCCCCCGGACAGGGATTGAGGCCAAAAACATTCAGTACTTC
NA	TRBJ2-3	TRBV19	NA	CASSILGSSTDTQYF	TGTGCCAGTAGTATTTTAGGCTCTAGCACAGATACGCAGTATTTT
NA	TRBJ2-5	TRBV7-7	NA	CASTATRGSETQYF	TGTGCCAGCACCGCGACCAGGGGAAGCGAGACCCAGTACTTC
NA	TRBJ2-3	TRBV30	NA	CAWTESWDTQYF	TGTGCCTGGACCGAAAGCTGGGATACGCAGTATTTT
NA	TRBJ1-1	TRBV6-6	NA	CASSYSGRDPEAFF	TGTGCCAGCAGTTACTCGGGCAGGGACCCTGAAGCTTTCTTT
NA	TRBJ1-2	TRBV18	TRBD1	CASSLTPTGGNYGYTF	TGTGCCAGCTCCCTAACTCCGACAGGGGGCAACTATGGCTACACCTTC
NA	TRBJ2-1	TRBV7-2	NA	CASSLRSEQFF	TGTGCCAGCAGCTTGAGAAGCGAGCAGTTCTTC
NA	TRBJ2-3	TRBV21-1	NA	CASSKSQRGGTDTQYF	TGTGCCAGCAGCAAAAGCCAGCGGGGGGGCACAGATACGCAGTATTTT